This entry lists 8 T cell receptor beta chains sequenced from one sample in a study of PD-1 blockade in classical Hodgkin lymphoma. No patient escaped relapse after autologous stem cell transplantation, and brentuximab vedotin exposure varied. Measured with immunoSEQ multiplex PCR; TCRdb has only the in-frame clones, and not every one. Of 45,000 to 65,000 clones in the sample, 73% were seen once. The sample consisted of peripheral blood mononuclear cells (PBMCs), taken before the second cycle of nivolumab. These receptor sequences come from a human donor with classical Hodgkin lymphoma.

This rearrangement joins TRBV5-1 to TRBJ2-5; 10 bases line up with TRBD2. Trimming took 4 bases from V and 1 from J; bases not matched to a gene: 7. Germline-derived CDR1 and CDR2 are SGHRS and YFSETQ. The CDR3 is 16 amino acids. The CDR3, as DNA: TGCGCCAGCAGCCCCCGGACTAGCGGTTTCCAAGAGACCCAGTACTTC. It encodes CASSPRTSGFQETQYF.

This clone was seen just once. As DNA, the CDR3 is TGTGCCAGCAGCTTACCCGGGACAGGCACCGGGACTAGTTCGGCGTCGTACGAGCAGTACTTC. This translates into CASSLPGTGTGTSSASYEQYF. The chain has TRBV7-8 and TRBJ2-7; D is tentatively TRBD1 or TRBD2 (8 bases each). The CDR3 length is 21 residues. V lost 2 bases, J lost 4 bases, and 33 bases lay in between. Germline-derived CDR1 and CDR2 are SGHVS and FQNEAQ.

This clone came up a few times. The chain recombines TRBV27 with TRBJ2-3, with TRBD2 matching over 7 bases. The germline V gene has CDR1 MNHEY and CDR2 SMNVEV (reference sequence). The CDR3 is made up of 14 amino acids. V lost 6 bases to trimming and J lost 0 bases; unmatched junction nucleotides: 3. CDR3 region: CASRWGGSTDTQYF. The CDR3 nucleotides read TGTGCCAGCAGATGGGGGGGGAGCACAGATACGCAGTATTTT.

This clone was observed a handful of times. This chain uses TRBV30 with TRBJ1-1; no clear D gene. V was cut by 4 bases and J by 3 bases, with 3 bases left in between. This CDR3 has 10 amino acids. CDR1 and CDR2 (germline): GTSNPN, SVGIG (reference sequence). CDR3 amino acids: CAWTDTEAFF. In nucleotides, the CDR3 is TGTGCCTGGACGGACACTGAAGCTTTCTTT.

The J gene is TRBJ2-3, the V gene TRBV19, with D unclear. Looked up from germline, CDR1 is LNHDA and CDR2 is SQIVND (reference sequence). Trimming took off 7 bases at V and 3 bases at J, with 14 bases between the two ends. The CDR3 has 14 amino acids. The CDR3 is CASTLAVFTDTQYF. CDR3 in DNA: TGTGCCAGTACTCTGGCCGTGTTTACAGATACGCAGTATTTT.

CDR3 sequence (DNA): TGTGCCAGCAGCGGACAGGGGAACACCTACAATGAGCAGTTCTTC. Translated: CASSGQGNTYNEQFF. The chain couples TRBV9 to TRBJ2-1, with 8 bases matching TRBD1. Germline trimming cut 3 bases from V and 2 bases from J; bases unmatched to any gene: 4. Germline CDR1 and CDR2: SGDLS and YYNGEE. The CDR3 covers 15 residues.

The CDR3 DNA reads TGTGCCAGCAGCGGGGGGACAGGGGTGACTGAAGCTTTCTTT. Translating it yields CASSGGTGVTEAFF. The chain employs TRBV7-8 and TRBJ1-1; TRBD1 matches 10 bases. Looked up from germline, CDR1 is SGHVS and CDR2 is FQNEAQ. V shed 5 bases and J 5 bases; nucleotides not matched to a gene: 5. This CDR3 is built from 14 residues.

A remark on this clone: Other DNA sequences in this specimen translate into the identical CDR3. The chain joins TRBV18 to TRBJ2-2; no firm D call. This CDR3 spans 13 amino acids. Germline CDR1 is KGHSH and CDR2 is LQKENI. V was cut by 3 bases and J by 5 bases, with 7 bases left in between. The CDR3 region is CASSPLGTGELFF. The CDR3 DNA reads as TGTGCCAGCTCACCCCTAGGTACCGGGGAGCTGTTTTTT. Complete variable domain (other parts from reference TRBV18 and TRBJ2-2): NAGVMQNPRHLVRRRGQEARLRCSPMKGHSHVYWYRQLPEEGLKFMVYLQKENIIDESGMPKERFSAEFPKEGPSILRIQQVVRGDSAAYFCASSPLGTGELFFGEGSRLTVL.